This note documents a single TCR beta chain sequence. Antigen specificity is unknown. The data stem from a study of shared clonotypes between healthy human individuals. Here immunoSEQ multiplex PCR was the method, and the copy in TCRdb shows in-frame clones only, minus some. Here the sample spans 450,000 to 550,000 clones, about four fifths being singletons. Study-wide points: Tissue TCR repertoires likely differ from these blood-only repertoires.

This CDR3 is built from 16 residues. The germline V gene encodes CDR1 SGHDT and CDR2 YYEEEE. V was trimmed by 4 bases and J by 6 bases, leaving 19 bases between them. The specimen was PBMCs. This TCR derives from a woman aged 40 to 50 in good health. Some clones in this sample may be carry-over from other donors' samples. The rearrangement links TRBV5-6 to TRBJ2-2; TRBD1 or TRBD2 may be the D gene (5 bases each). CDR3 protein: CASSAHPGLRPGELFF. Here the CDR3 DNA reads TGTGCCAGCAGCGCCCACCCGGGGCTGCGACCCGGGGAGCTGTTTTTT.